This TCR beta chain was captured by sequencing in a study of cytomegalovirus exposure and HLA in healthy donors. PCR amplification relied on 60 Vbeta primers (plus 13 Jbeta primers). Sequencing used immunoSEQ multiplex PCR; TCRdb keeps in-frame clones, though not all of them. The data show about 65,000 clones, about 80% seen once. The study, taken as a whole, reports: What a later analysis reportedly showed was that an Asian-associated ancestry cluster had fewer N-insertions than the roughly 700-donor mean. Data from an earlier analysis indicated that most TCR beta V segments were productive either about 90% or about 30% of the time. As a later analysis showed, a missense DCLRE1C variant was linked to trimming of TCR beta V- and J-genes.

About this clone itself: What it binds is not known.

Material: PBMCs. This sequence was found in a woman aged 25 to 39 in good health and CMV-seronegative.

CDR3: CAWSYRGRNQPQHF. As DNA, the CDR3 is TGTGCCTGGAGTTACAGGGGCCGAAATCAGCCCCAGCATTTT. The chain links TRBV30 to TRBJ1-5, with 7 bases matching TRBD1. The CDR3 loop spans 14 amino acids. Looked up from germline, CDR1 is GTSNPN and CDR2 is SVGIG (reference sequence). V lost 2 bases, J lost 4 bases, and 5 bases stayed unmatched.